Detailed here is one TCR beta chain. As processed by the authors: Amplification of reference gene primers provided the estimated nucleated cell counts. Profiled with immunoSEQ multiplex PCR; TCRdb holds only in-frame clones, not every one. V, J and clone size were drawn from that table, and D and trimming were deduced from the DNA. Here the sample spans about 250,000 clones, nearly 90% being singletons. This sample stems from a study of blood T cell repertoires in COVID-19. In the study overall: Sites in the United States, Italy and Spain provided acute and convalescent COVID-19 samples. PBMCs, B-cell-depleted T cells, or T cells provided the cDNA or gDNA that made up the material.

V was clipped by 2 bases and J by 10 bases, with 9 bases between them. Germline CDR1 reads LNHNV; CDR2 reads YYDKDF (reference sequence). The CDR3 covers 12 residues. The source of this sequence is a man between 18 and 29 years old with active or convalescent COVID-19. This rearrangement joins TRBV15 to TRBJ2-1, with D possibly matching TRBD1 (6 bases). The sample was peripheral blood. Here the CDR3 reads CATSRRTAEQFF. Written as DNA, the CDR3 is TGTGCCACCAGCAGACGGACAGCCGAGCAGTTCTTC.